Below are 20 T cell receptor beta chains sequenced from a single sample in a study of blood T cell repertoires in COVID-19. Libraries were prepared by immunoSEQ multiplex PCR; TCRdb keeps only in-frame clonotypes and omits some of them. The table has about 210,000 clones, more than 70% seen once. Material: PBMCs or T cells enriched from blood (not recorded which). Receptors were obtained from a man in his forties with acute COVID-19.

This chain uses TRBV7-6 with TRBJ2-2; 10 nucleotides agree with TRBD2. This CDR3 has 15 amino acids. Germline CDR1 and CDR2: SGHVS and FNYEAQ. The V segment lost 6 bases and the J segment 5 bases; nucleotides outside the gene matches: 6. CDR3 DNA: TGTGCCAGCAGACCTAGCGGGAGAGGTACCGGGGAGCTGTTTTTT. Its protein is CASRPSGRGTGELFF.

This clone was seen only once. The rearrangement uses TRBV7-3 and TRBJ2-5, with a tentative D call TRBD2 (5 bases). Germline lookup yields CDR1 SGHTA and CDR2 FQGTGA. V was pared by 2 bases and J by 5 bases, with 9 bases between. The CDR3 length is 13 residues. Here the CDR3 reads CASSLERGETQYF. For the CDR3, the DNA is TGTGCCAGCAGCTTAGAGCGCGGGGAGACCCAGTACTTC.

The rearrangement links TRBV5-1 to TRBJ2-2; 8 bases map to TRBD2. J was trimmed by 2 bases and V by 0 bases; bases with no gene match: 0. CDR1 and CDR2 from the germline V gene are SGHRS and YFSETQ. CDR3 length: 15 residues. CDR3 protein: CASSLGTSNTGELFF. The CDR3 DNA sequence: TGCGCCAGCAGCTTGGGGACTAGCAACACCGGGGAGCTGTTTTTT.

This clone appeared once. The V and J genes are TRBV5-4 and TRBJ2-2; 11 bases match TRBD1. Trimming cost V 4 bases and J 7 bases; bases outside gene matches: 3. CDR1 is SGHNT and CDR2 is YYREEE in the germline V gene (reference sequence). CDR3 size: 14 residues. The CDR3 coding sequence is TGTGCCAGCAGCGCGGGACAGGGGGGCGGGGAGCTGTTTTTT. It encodes CASSAGQGGGELFF. Filled out from reference TRBV5-4 and TRBJ2-2, the complete variable domain reads ETGVTQSPTHLIKTRGQQVTLRCSSQSGHNTVSWYQQALGQGPQFIFQYYREEENGRGNFPPRFSGLQFPNYSSELNVNALELDDSALYLCASSAGQGGGELFFGEGSRLTVL.

The rearrangement links TRBV19 to TRBJ1-5; weak D call: TRBD1 (5 bases). The V gene's germline CDR1 is LNHDA and CDR2 SQIVND (reference sequence). The CDR3 runs 16 residues. Trimming stripped 3 bases from V and 6 bases from J, with 18 bases between. This CDR3 reads CASSIARARGSQPQHF. The DNA of the CDR3 is TGTGCCAGTAGTATTGCCAGGGCGAGAGGTAGTCAGCCCCAGCATTTT.

The V and J genes are TRBV18 and TRBJ2-1; 9 bases match TRBD1. Trimming cost V 2 bases and J 9 bases; bases outside gene matches: 11. Germline V gene lookup returns CDR1 KGHSH and CDR2 LQKENI. The CDR3 covers 16 residues. The CDR3, as DNA: TGTGCCAGCTCACCAGCGGGGACAGGGTATGGGGGTGAGCAGTTCTTC. It yields the protein CASSPAGTGYGGEQFF.

This clone was seen more than once but under ten times. The chain is built from TRBV11-1 and TRBJ1-1; D is undetermined. Between the trimmed V and J ends, which lost 4 bases and 1 base, there was a span of 13 bases. The CDR3 length is 15 residues. Germline V gene sequence: CDR1 SGHAT, CDR2 FQDESV (reference sequence). As DNA, the CDR3 is TGTGCCAGCAGCTCCGAGCTCAGGAAGAACACTGAAGCTTTCTTT. Translating it yields CASSSELRKNTEAFF.

This sequence joins TRBV5-1 and TRBJ2-5, with a possible D match to TRBD2 (5 bases). The CDR3 contains 16 residues. Trimming took 0 bases from V and 5 from J, leaving 17 bases between them. CDR1 SGHRS and CDR2 YFSETQ come from the germline V gene. The CDR3 loop reads CASSLAEGFLGETQYF. The CDR3, as DNA: TGCGCCAGCAGCTTGGCCGAGGGTTTTTTAGGGGAGACCCAGTACTTC.

The chain links TRBV3-1 (or the pseudogene TRBV3-2) to TRBJ2-7; perhaps TRBD1 as D (5 bases). The CDR3 contains 16 residues. Germline loops: CDR1 LGHDT, CDR2 YNNKEL (reference sequence). Trimming took off 1 base at V and 2 bases at J, with 15 bases between the two ends. Written as DNA, the CDR3 is TGTGCCAGCAGCCAAGTTACAGGACCTGAACCCTACGAGCAGTACTTC. As protein: CASSQVTGPEPYEQYF.

The V call is TRBV10-3, the J call TRBJ2-3; the match to TRBD2 covers 12 bases. The V and J ends lost 0 bases and 3 bases, in that order; junction bases with no gene match: 7. Germline V lookup: CDR1 ENHRY, CDR2 SYGVKD. This CDR3 has 18 amino acids. CDR3 nucleotides: TGTGCCATCAGTGAGTCGATGACTAGCGGGAGTAATACAGATACGCAGTATTTT. It specifies CAISESMTSGSNTDTQYF.

The rearrangement joins TRBV10-1 to TRBJ2-5; possibly TRBD2 for D (6 bases). This CDR3 is built from 17 residues. The germline gives CDR1 WNHNN, CDR2 SYGVQD (reference sequence). V was trimmed by 0 bases and J by 4 bases, leaving 18 bases between them. The CDR3 DNA reads as TGCGCCAGCAGTGAGTCCGGCGGCGGGAACACCGGAGAGACCCAGTACTTC. Translating it yields CASSESGGGNTGETQYF.

The chain has TRBV28 and TRBJ1-2; 7 nucleotides align to TRBD1. J lost 8 bases, V lost 5 bases, and 8 bases had no gene match. Germline CDR1 and CDR2: MDHEN and SYDVKM. There are 13 residues in the CDR3. The CDR3: CASSPDRVRGYTF. CDR3 nucleotides: TGTGCCAGCAGTCCCGACAGGGTGAGGGGCTACACCTTC.

The chain links TRBV28 to TRBJ2-7, with 8 bases lining up with TRBD2. The CDR3 loop spans 15 amino acids. The junction had 10 bases not matched to a gene; V was cut back by 7 bases and J by 2 bases. Germline V lookup: CDR1 MDHEN, CDR2 SYDVKM. For the CDR3, the DNA is TGTGCCAGCATTCGGGGGGGCGGGGGCCCCTACGAGCAGTACTTC. This sequence encodes CASIRGGGGPYEQYF.

This chain uses TRBV27 with TRBJ1-5; no reliable D call. V was shortened by 3 bases and J by 4 bases, with 13 bases between the two germline ends. The CDR3 is made up of 15 amino acids. Germline V gene lookup returns CDR1 MNHEY and CDR2 SMNVEV (reference sequence). CDR3 coding DNA: TGTGCCAGCAGTTTGAGTCCTTCGGGGAATCAGCCCCAGCATTTT. It yields the protein CASSLSPSGNQPQHF.

The gene calls are TRBV7-2 and TRBJ2-7; D perhaps matches TRBD1 (5 bases). CDR3 length: 14 amino acids. Germline V lookup: CDR1 SGHTA, CDR2 FQGNSA. The ends were cut back, 5 bases at V and 6 bases at J, with 17 bases in the middle. The CDR3 loop reads CASSPQAVGREQYF. In DNA, the CDR3 is TGTGCCAGCAGCCCACAGGCGGTCGGACGCGAGCAGTACTTC.

CDR3 in amino acids: CASTASGGSSYNEQFF. CDR3 coding DNA: TGTGCCAGCACTGCATCGGGGGGAAGCTCCTACAATGAGCAGTTCTTC. The gene calls are TRBV25-1 and TRBJ2-1, with 7 positions matching TRBD2. Germline loops: CDR1 MGHDK, CDR2 SYGVNS. CDR3 size: 16 residues. Germline trimming cut 7 bases from V and 0 bases from J; bases unmatched to any gene: 9.

This rearrangement joins TRBV4-2 to TRBJ2-1, with 9 bases that match TRBD1. The V gene's germline CDR1 is LGHNA and CDR2 YNFKEQ. CDR3 length: 17 residues. Losses at the gene ends were 7 bases for V and 4 bases for J; bases not matched to a gene: 14. The CDR3 nucleotides read TGTGCCAGCACCGAGCTCTACCTACAGGGGGCGTACAATGAGCAGTTCTTC. Its protein is CASTELYLQGAYNEQFF.

The chain carries TRBV6-2 or TRBV6-3 and TRBJ1-2; a possible D gene is TRBD1 (6 bases). V was shortened by 2 bases and J by 4 bases, with 11 bases between the two germline ends. CDR1 is MNHEY and CDR2 is SVGEGT in the germline V gene. This CDR3 is built from 14 residues. DNA for the CDR3: TGTGCCAGCAGTTACAACAGGGCGGCCTATGGCTACACCTTC. Translating gives CASSYNRAAYGYTF.

V and J are TRBV23-1 and TRBJ2-4, with 7 bases matching TRBD1. TRBV23-1 is annotated as an ORF whose role is uncertain. The trim removed 8 bases at V and 0 bases at J, leaving 16 bases unmatched. This CDR3 contains 18 residues. This CDR3 reads CASFRLTWDSLAKNIQYF. The CDR3 DNA reads as TGCGCCAGCTTCCGGCTTACTTGGGACAGCTTAGCCAAAAACATTCAGTACTTC.

This clone came up a few times. The genes are TRBV21-1 and TRBJ1-5; the table's D call, TRBD1, has no DNA check behind it. TRBV21-1 has pseudogene status. CDR3 length equals 16 residues. The CDR3 protein is CASSKGAKDSGQPQHF. The CDR3 nucleotides read TGTGCCAGCAGCAAAGGCGCGAAGGACAGCGGTCAGCCCCAGCATTTT.